The clone carrying this T cell receptor (beta chain) has more than one count but fewer than ten. The antigen is undetermined. Germline V CDR1 and CDR2: DFQATT, SNEGSKA (reference sequence). The CDR3 runs 14 residues. V was trimmed by 6 bases and J by 9 bases, leaving 20 bases between them. Quantitative molecular-barcoded 5'-RACE generated the TCR beta libraries. TCRdb itself ran the 5' RACE reads through MiXCR, one entry per CDR3 protein. The table lists 150,000 to 200,000 distinct CDR3 sequences, under 35% of them singletons, with 4.5% to 6% in the top ten. The sample comes from a study of CD8 T cells in ankylosing spondylitis. Points from the study as a whole: What seemed typical of ankylosing spondylitis blood was a TCR beta motif built from under 10 highly homologous variants.

This chain connects TRBV20-1 to TRBJ2-2, with a possible D match to TRBD2 (5 bases). Sequencing used synovial fluid, either unsorted or a sorted T cell fraction (not recorded which). The receptor comes from a male donor with ankylosing spondylitis. CDR3 in amino acids: CSAQLDAARRELFF. The CDR3 nucleotides are TGCAGTGCCCAACTAGATGCGGCTCGTCGGGAGCTGTTTTTT.